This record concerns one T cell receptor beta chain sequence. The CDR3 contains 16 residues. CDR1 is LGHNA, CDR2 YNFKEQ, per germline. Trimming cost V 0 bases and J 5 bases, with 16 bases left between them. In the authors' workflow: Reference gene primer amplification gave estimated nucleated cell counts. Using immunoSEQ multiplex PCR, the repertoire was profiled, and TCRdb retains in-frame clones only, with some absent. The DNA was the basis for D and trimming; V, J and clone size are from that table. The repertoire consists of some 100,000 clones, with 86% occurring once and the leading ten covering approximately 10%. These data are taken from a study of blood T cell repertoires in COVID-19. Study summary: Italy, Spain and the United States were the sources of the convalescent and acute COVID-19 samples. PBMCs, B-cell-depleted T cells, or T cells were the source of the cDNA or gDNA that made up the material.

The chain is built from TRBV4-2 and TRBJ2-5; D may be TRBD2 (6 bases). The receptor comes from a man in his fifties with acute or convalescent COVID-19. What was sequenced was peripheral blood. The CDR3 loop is CASSQEWGGLAETQYF. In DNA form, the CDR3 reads TGTGCCAGCAGCCAAGAATGGGGAGGTCTGGCGGAGACCCAGTACTTC.